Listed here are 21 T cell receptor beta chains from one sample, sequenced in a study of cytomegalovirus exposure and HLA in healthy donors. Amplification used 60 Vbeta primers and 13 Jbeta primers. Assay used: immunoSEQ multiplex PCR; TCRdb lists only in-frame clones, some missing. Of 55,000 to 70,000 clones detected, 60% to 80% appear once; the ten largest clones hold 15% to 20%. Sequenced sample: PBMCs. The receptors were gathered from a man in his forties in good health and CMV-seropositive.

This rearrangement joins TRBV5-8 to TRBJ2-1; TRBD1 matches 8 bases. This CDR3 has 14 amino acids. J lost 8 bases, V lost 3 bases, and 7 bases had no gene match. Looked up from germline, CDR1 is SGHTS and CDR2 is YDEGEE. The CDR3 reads CASSSGQGPDEQFF. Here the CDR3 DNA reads TGTGCCAGCAGCTCCGGACAGGGCCCGGATGAGCAGTTCTTC.

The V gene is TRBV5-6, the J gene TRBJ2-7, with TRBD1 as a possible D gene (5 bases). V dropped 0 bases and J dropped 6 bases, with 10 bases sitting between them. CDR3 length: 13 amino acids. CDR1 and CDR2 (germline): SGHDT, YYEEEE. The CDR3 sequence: CASSLDLRGEQYF. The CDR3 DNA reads TGTGCCAGCAGCTTGGACCTTAGGGGCGAGCAGTACTTC.

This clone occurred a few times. CDR3 DNA: TGTGCCAGCAGCTTACCTGGGACAGACAGAACCGGGGAGCTGTTTTTT. Its protein is CASSLPGTDRTGELFF. This chain links TRBV5-5 with TRBJ2-2; the match to TRBD1 covers 7 bases. CDR1 SGHKS and CDR2 YYEKEE come from the germline V gene (reference sequence). This CDR3 is built from 16 residues. V lost 2 bases and J lost 5; bases outside the gene matches: 9. Full variable domain (missing parts from reference TRBV5-5 and TRBJ2-2): DAGVTQSPTHLIKTRGQQVTLRCSPISGHKSVSWYQQVLGQGPQFIFQYYEKEERGRGNFPDRFSARQFPNYSSELNVNALLLGDSALYLCASSLPGTDRTGELFFGEGSRLTVL.

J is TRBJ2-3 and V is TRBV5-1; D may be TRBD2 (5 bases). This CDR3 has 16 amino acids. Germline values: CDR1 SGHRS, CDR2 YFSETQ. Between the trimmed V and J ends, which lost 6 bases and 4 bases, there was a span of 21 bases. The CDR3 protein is CASTRVGFSRADTQYF. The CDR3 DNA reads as TGCGCCAGCACCCGAGTAGGTTTTTCGAGGGCAGATACGCAGTATTTT. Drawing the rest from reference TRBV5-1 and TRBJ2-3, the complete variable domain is KAGVTQTPRYLIKTRGQQVTLSCSPISGHRSVSWYQQTPGQGLQFLFEYFSETQRNKGNFPGRFSGRQFSNSRSEMNVSTLELGDSALYLCASTRVGFSRADTQYFGPGTRLTVL.

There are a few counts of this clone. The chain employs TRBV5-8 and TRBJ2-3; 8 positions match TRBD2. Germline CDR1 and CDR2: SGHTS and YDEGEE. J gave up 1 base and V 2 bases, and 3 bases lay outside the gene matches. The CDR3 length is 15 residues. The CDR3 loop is CASSLLTSGTDTQYF. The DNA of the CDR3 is TGTGCCAGCAGCTTATTGACTAGCGGCACAGATACGCAGTATTTT.

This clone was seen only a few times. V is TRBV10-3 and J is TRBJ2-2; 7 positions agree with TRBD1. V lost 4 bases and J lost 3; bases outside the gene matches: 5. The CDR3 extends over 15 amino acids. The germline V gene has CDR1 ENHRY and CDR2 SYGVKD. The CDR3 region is CAISVRQGDTGELFF. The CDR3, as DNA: TGTGCCATCAGTGTCAGGCAGGGGGACACCGGGGAGCTGTTTTTT.

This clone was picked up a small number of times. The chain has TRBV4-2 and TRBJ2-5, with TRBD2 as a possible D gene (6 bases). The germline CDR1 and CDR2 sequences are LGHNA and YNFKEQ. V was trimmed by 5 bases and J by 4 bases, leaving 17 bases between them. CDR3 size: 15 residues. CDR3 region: CASSDPGGVGETQYF. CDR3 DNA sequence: TGTGCCAGCAGCGATCCTGGAGGGGTGGGAGAGACCCAGTACTTC.

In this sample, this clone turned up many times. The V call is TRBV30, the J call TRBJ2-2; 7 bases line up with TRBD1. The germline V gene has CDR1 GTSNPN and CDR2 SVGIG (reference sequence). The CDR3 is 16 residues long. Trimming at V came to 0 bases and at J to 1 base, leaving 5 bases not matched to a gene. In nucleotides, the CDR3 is TGTGCCTGGAGTGTACTAGGGGGCGAGAACACCGGGGAGCTGTTTTTT. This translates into CAWSVLGGENTGELFF.

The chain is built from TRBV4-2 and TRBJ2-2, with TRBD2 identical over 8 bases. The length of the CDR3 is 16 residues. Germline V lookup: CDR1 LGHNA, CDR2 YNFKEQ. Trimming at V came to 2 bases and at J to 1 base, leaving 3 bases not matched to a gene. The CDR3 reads CASSQQTSENTGELFF. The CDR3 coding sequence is TGTGCCAGCAGCCAACAGACTAGCGAGAACACCGGGGAGCTGTTTTTT.

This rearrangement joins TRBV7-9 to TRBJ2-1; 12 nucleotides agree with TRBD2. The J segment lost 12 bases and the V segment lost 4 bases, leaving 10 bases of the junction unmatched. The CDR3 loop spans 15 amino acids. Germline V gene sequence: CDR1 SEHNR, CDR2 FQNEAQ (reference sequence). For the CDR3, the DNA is TGTGCCAGCAGCTCCCCAACTAGCGGGAGGATTTGGCAGTTCTTC. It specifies CASSSPTSGRIWQFF. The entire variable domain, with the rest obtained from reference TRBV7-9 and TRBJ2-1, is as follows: DTGVSQNPRHKITKRGQNVTFRCDPISEHNRLYWYRQTLGQGPEFLTYFQNEAQLEKSRLLSDRFSAERPKGSFSTLEIQRTEQGDSAMYLCASSSPTSGRIWQFFGPGTRLTVL.

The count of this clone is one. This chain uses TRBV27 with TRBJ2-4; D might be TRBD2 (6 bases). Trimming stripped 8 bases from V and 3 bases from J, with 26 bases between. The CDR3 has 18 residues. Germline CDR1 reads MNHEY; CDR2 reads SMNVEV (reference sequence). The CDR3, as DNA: TGTGCCAGCCCCAGGGACCAATCGCTCGTGGGGGGCAAAAACATTCAGTACTTC. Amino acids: CASPRDQSLVGGKNIQYF.

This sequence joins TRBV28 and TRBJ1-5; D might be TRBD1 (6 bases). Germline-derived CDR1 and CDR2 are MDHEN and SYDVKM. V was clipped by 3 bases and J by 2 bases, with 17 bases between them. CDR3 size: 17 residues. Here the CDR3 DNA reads TGTGCCAGCAGTTTTCCCTCATACAGGGCTGGCAATCAGCCCCAGCATTTT. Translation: CASSFPSYRAGNQPQHF.

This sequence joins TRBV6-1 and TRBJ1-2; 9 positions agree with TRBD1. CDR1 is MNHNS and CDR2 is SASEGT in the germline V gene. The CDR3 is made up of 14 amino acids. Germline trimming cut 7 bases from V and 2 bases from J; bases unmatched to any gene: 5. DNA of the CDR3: TGTGCCAGCACCCGGGACAGGGCAAACTATGGCTACACCTTC. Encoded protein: CASTRDRANYGYTF.

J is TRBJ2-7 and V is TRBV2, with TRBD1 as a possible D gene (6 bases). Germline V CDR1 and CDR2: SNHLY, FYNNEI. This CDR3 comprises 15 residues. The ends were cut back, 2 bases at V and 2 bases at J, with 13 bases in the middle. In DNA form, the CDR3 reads TGTGCCAGCAGTGAAAGGCAGGGGTTAGCCTACGAGCAGTACTTC. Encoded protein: CASSERQGLAYEQYF. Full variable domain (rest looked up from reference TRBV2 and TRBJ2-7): EPEVTQTPSHQVTQMGQEVILRCVPISNHLYFYWYRQILGQKVEFLVSFYNNEISEKSEIFDDQFSVERPDGSNFTLKIRSTKLEDSAMYFCASSERQGLAYEQYFGPGTRLTVT.

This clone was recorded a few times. The CDR3 is CASIVGASGRNEQFF. The CDR3 DNA is TGTGCCAGCATAGTTGGGGCTAGCGGGAGAAATGAGCAGTTCTTC. The chain recombines TRBV27 with TRBJ2-1; 10 nucleotides align to TRBD2. The V gene end was trimmed by 7 bases and the J gene end by 7 bases; junction bases not matched to a gene: 10. The germline CDR1 and CDR2 sequences are MNHEY and SMNVEV (reference sequence). This CDR3 spans 15 amino acids.

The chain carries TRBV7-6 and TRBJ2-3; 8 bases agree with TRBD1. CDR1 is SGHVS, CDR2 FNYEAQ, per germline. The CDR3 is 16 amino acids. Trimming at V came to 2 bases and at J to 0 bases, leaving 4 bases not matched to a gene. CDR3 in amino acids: CASSLSGTGSTDTQYF. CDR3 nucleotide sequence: TGTGCCAGCAGCTTATCAGGGACAGGTAGCACAGATACGCAGTATTTT.

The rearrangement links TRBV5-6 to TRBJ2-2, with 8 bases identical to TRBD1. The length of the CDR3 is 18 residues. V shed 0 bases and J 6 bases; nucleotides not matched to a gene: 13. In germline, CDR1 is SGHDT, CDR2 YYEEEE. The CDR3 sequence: CASSLAWARGRIPGELFF. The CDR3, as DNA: TGTGCCAGCAGCTTGGCGTGGGCCAGGGGGCGCATCCCCGGGGAGCTGTTTTTT.

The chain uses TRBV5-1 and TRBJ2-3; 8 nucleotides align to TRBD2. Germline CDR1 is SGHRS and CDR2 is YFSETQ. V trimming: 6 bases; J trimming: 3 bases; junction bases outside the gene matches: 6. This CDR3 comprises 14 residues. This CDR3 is CASKGASGTDTQYF. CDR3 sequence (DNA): TGCGCCAGCAAAGGGGCTAGCGGGACAGATACGCAGTATTTT.

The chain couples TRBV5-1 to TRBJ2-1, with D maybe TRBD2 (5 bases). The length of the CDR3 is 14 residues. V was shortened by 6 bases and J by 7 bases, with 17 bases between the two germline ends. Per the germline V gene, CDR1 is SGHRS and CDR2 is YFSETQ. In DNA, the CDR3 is TGCGCCAGCACTCCGGACGAGGGTAGGAATGAGCAGTTCTTC. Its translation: CASTPDEGRNEQFF.

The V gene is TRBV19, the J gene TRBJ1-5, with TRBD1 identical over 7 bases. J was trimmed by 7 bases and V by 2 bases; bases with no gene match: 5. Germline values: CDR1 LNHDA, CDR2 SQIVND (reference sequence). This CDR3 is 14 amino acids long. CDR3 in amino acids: CASSINRGGQPQHF. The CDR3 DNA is TGTGCCAGTAGTATAAACAGGGGAGGCCAGCCCCAGCATTTT.

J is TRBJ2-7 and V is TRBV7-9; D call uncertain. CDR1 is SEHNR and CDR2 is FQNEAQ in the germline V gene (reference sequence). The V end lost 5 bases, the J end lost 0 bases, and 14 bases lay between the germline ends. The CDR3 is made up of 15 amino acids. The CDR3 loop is CASSPIAGSSYEQYF. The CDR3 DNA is TGTGCCAGCAGCCCCATCGCCGGGTCCTCCTACGAGCAGTACTTC.